This passage covers 10 T cell receptor beta chains from one sample sequenced in a study of T-cell reconstitution after alpha-beta-depleted transplantation in children. Unique molecular identifiers featured in how the TCRbeta library was prepared. TCRdb used MiXCR to reprocess the PCR reads, holding one entry per CDR3 protein. The sample consists of about 340,000 distinct CDR3 sequences, about a sixth of them appearing once. The material was PBMCs, mostly from graft donor cells, obtained 360 days after TCRalphabeta/CD19-depleted stem cell transplant. The receptors shown here come from a male patient between 2 and 10 years old who had a stem cell transplant for acute lymphoblastic leukemia, so the T cells may come from the graft donor.

This clonotype was seen ten or more times. The chain joins TRBV12-3 or TRBV12-4 to TRBJ1-5; possible D gene TRBD1, 6 bases. Deletions cut 1 base from V and 5 bases from J, with 15 bases between. The CDR3 contains 16 residues. CDR3 DNA sequence: TGTGCCAGCAGTTTAGAGGGACATCTGCTCCATCAGCCCCAGCATTTT. It codes for CASSLEGHLLHQPQHF.

The chain links TRBV10-3 to TRBJ2-7; 11 nucleotides match TRBD1. This CDR3 has 19 amino acids. J gave up 2 bases and V 11 bases, and 23 bases lay outside the gene matches. CDR1 is ENHRY and CDR2 is SYGVKD in the germline V gene. CDR3 protein: CAAAYHGTGGKPTTYEQYF. The CDR3 coding sequence is TGTGCCGCCGCGTATCACGGGACAGGGGGAAAACCAACAACCTACGAGCAGTACTTC.

Only a few counts were recorded for this clonotype. The rearrangement links TRBV5-1 to TRBJ2-3; D is unclear. V shed 4 bases and J shed 4 bases, with 13 bases lying between them. The CDR3 has 14 residues. Germline V gene sequence: CDR1 SGHRS, CDR2 YFSETQ. CDR3 DNA: TGCGCCAGCAGCAAACAACAACGGCCAGATACGCAGTATTTT. This sequence encodes CASSKQQRPDTQYF.

The rearrangement joins TRBV2 to TRBJ2-7; 12 nucleotides agree with TRBD2. This CDR3 contains 15 residues. J lost 3 bases, V lost 3 bases, and 3 bases had no gene match. Looked up from germline, CDR1 is SNHLY and CDR2 is FYNNEI. This chain's CDR3 is CASSDLAGGDYEQYF. CDR3 nucleotides: TGTGCCAGCAGTGACCTAGCGGGAGGGGACTACGAGCAGTACTTC.

This chain joins TRBV6-2 or TRBV6-3 and TRBJ2-6; 9 bases line up with TRBD1. CDR3 length: 21 amino acids. Germline values: CDR1 MNHEY, CDR2 SVGEGT. J lost 0 bases, V lost 0 bases, and 12 bases had no gene match. The CDR3 bases are TGTGCCAGCAGTTACTCGATGGGGCCGGGACAGGGTGGCTCTGGGGCCAACGTCCTGACTTTC. Translation gives CASSYSMGPGQGGSGANVLTF.

This clonotype was seen a handful of times. The CDR3 sequence: CASSLDRWNSPLHF. DNA of the CDR3: TGTGCCAGCAGCCTGGACAGGTGGAATTCACCCCTCCACTTT. The V call is TRBV7-3, the J call TRBJ1-6; 7 nucleotides match TRBD1. Germline V lookup: CDR1 SGHTA, CDR2 FQGTGA. The CDR3 sequence is 14 residues long. The V segment lost 5 bases and the J segment 7 bases; nucleotides outside the gene matches: 5.

This clonotype was seen many times. The rearrangement uses TRBV29-1 and TRBJ2-1, with 11 positions matching TRBD2. V dropped 0 bases and J dropped 5; count of bases not matched to a gene: 6. The CDR3 consists of 16 residues. Germline CDR1 reads SQVTM; CDR2 reads ANQGSEA. The CDR3 nucleotides read TGCAGCGTTGAAGAGATACTAGCGGGAGTCCACAATGAGCAGTTCTTC. It translates to CSVEEILAGVHNEQFF.

This clonotype showed up just a few times. The chain links TRBV20-1 to TRBJ2-1; 12 bases are shared with TRBD2. The J segment lost 3 bases and the V segment lost 4 bases, leaving 13 bases of the junction unmatched. Germline CDR1 DFQATT, CDR2 SNEGSKA (reference sequence). This CDR3 has 18 residues. CDR3: CSATRTSGKGRFYNEQFF. DNA of the CDR3: TGCAGTGCTACCCGGACTAGCGGGAAAGGCAGATTCTACAATGAGCAGTTCTTC.

At least ten counts were recorded for this clonotype. V usage is TRBV12-3 or TRBV12-4 and J usage is TRBJ2-5, with TRBD2 identical over 10 bases. The CDR3 has 15 amino acids. Germline trimming cut 3 bases from V and 5 bases from J; bases unmatched to any gene: 6. CDR3 nucleotides: TGTGCCAGCAGTTTGCTAGCGGGAGCCGGGGAGACCCAGTACTTC. Protein product: CASSLLAGAGETQYF.

This clonotype has a handful of counts. The junction differs from germline at one of its ends, possibly a read error. CDR3 residues: CSAVTSVSTNTQYF. For the CDR3, the DNA is TGCAGCGCCGTGACTAGCGTTAGCACAAATACGCAGTATTTT. The rearrangement joins TRBV29-1 to TRBJ2-3, with TRBD2 matching over 8 bases. CDR1 and CDR2 from the germline V gene are SQVTM and ANQGSEA. This CDR3 has 14 residues.